The 21 T cell receptor beta chains below were found in one sample sequenced in a study of T cell clonotyping in hematopoietic cell transplantation. Indicated time point: recipient sample about 28 days before transplant, after cytoreduction. Method: immunoSEQ multiplex PCR; TCRdb's copy keeps in-frame clones and lacks some. The sample contains about 5,400 clones, about 85% of which appear only once. Sequencing was performed on peripheral blood mononuclear cells, taken before stem cell transplant. All receptors derive from a man aged 55 to 70 with acute myeloid leukemia. Some clones in this sample may be carry-over from other donors' samples.

The CDR3 spells CASSAGRTQTNEKLFF. In nucleotides, the CDR3 is TGTGCCAGCAGCGCCGGACGGACCCAGACTAATGAAAAACTGTTTTTT. The chain uses TRBV7-9 and TRBJ1-4; no firm D call. Trimming stripped 5 bases from V and 2 bases from J, with 15 bases between. CDR3 length equals 16 residues. The V gene's germline CDR1 is SEHNR and CDR2 FQNEAQ (reference sequence).

The DNA of the CDR3 is TGCGCCAGCAGCGGAGCGACAGGGGCCACCGGGGAGCTGTTTTTT. Its protein is CASSGATGATGELFF. V and J are TRBV5-1 and TRBJ2-2, with 8 nucleotides matching TRBD1. The CDR3 is 15 residues long. V was clipped by 4 bases and J by 4 bases; unmatched bases: 6. Germline V CDR1 and CDR2: SGHRS, YFSETQ.

The chain has TRBV11-2 and TRBJ1-3; D may be TRBD1 (6 bases). There are 18 residues in the CDR3. V was shortened by 5 bases and J by 0 bases, with 20 bases between the two germline ends. In germline, CDR1 is SGHAT, CDR2 FQNNGV. DNA of the CDR3: TGTGCCAGCAGCCTTAAGTGGGCCAGGGGACCCTCTGGAAACACCATATATTTT. Translation gives CASSLKWARGPSGNTIYF.

This clone is a singleton in its sample. This chain joins TRBV5-1 and TRBJ1-4; a possible D gene is TRBD1 (6 bases). Germline CDR1 reads SGHRS; CDR2 reads YFSETQ. V dropped 0 bases and J dropped 3 bases, with 15 bases sitting between them. This CDR3 comprises 17 residues. The CDR3 protein is CASSLARGRGSNEKLFF. CDR3 sequence (DNA): TGCGCCAGCAGCTTGGCCCGAGGCAGGGGATCTAATGAAAAACTGTTTTTT.

The chain joins TRBV13 to TRBJ1-4, with a possible D match to TRBD1 (6 bases). Germline V lookup: CDR1 PRHDT, CDR2 FYEKMQ (reference sequence). The CDR3 spans 13 residues. Trimming took 8 bases from V and 8 from J, leaving 15 bases between them. This CDR3 reads CASSSRGWEKLFF. The CDR3 DNA reads TGTGCCAGCTCCTCCAGGGGTTGGGAAAAACTGTTTTTT. Looking up the rest from reference TRBV13 and TRBJ1-4 gives the full variable domain: AAGVIQSPRHLIKEKRETATLKCYPIPRHDTVYWYQQGPGQDPQFLISFYEKMQSDKGSIPDRFSAQQFSDYHSELNMSSLELGDSALYFCASSSRGWEKLFFGSGTQLSVL.

J is TRBJ2-1 and V is TRBV6-5; D unresolved. This CDR3 is built from 15 residues. V shed 6 bases and J shed 3 bases, with 15 bases lying between them. Looked up from germline, CDR1 is MNHEY and CDR2 is SVGAGI. In nucleotides, the CDR3 is TGTGCCAGCAGATCCGCTACGGTACGCTACAATGAGCAGTTCTTC. Translating gives CASRSATVRYNEQFF.

The chain joins TRBV11-2 to TRBJ1-5; TRBD1 matches 7 bases. CDR3 size: 15 residues. CDR1 and CDR2 from the germline V gene are SGHAT and FQNNGV. V lost 5 bases to trimming and J lost 5 bases; unmatched junction nucleotides: 9. CDR3 sequence: CASSPDRVRDQPQHF. As DNA, the CDR3 is TGTGCCAGCAGCCCCGACAGGGTCCGGGATCAGCCCCAGCATTTT.

The chain combines TRBV19 with TRBJ1-4; 9 nucleotides match TRBD1. Germline V lookup: CDR1 LNHDA, CDR2 SQIVND (reference sequence). V lost 5 bases, J lost 8 bases, and 6 bases stayed unmatched. This CDR3 has 14 residues. As DNA, the CDR3 is TGTGCCAGTAGTTACAGGGGGCTGGGGGAAAAACTGTTTTTT. Its protein is CASSYRGLGEKLFF.

V gene TRBV6-1 combines with J gene TRBJ2-7; D remains unclear. Trimming left V 4 bases short and J 2 bases short, with 12 bases between. This CDR3 is 14 amino acids long. Per germline, CDR1 MNHNS and CDR2 SASEGT. Here the CDR3 DNA reads TGTGCCAGCAGTGTTAGGACGGTCACCTACGAGCAGTACTTC. This translates into CASSVRTVTYEQYF.

This rearrangement joins TRBV10-3 to TRBJ2-7; 9 bases align to TRBD2. In germline, CDR1 is ENHRY, CDR2 SYGVKD. CDR3 length equals 15 residues. J lost 4 bases, V lost 4 bases, and 8 bases had no gene match. CDR3: CAISAGGGAEYEQYF. In DNA, the CDR3 is TGTGCCATCAGTGCGGGCGGGGGGGCGGAATACGAGCAGTACTTC.

The chain is built from TRBV27 and TRBJ2-7, with D maybe TRBD1 (5 bases). CDR1 is MNHEY, CDR2 SMNVEV, per germline (reference sequence). Trimming left V 3 bases short and J 2 bases short, with 8 bases between. The CDR3 runs to 13 residues. The CDR3 sequence: CASSFVRAYEQYF. CDR3 nucleotide sequence: TGTGCCAGCAGTTTTGTCAGGGCCTACGAGCAGTACTTC.

The CDR3 bases are TGTGCCAGCAGTTCCGGCGGGGGGGCCTTCTACGAGCAGTACTTC. Translation: CASSSGGGAFYEQYF. The chain carries TRBV7-6 and TRBJ2-7; 9 bases fit TRBD2. V lost 6 bases and J lost 3; bases outside the gene matches: 9. Per the germline V gene, CDR1 is SGHVS and CDR2 is FNYEAQ. The CDR3 contains 15 residues.

The chain is built from TRBV5-4 and TRBJ2-3, with 13 bases matching TRBD2. Trimming cost V 4 bases and J 3 bases; bases outside gene matches: 5. Germline CDR1 is SGHNT and CDR2 is YYREEE (reference sequence). The CDR3 spans 16 residues. DNA of the CDR3: TGTGCCAGCAGCCCGCCGACTAGCGGGAGGACAGATACGCAGTATTTT. Encoded protein: CASSPPTSGRTDTQYF.

This clone was seen just once. This chain uses TRBV7-2 with TRBJ2-3; 9 nucleotides agree with TRBD2. This CDR3 has 16 amino acids. CDR1 and CDR2 (germline): SGHTA, FQGNSA. Germline trimming cut 5 bases from V and 1 base from J; bases unmatched to any gene: 7. The CDR3 DNA follows: TGTGCCAGCAGCACAGGTGGGACTAGCCGCACAGATACGCAGTATTTT. It codes for CASSTGGTSRTDTQYF. Full variable domain (remainder filled in from reference TRBV7-2 and TRBJ2-3): GAGVSQSPSNKVTEKGKDVELRCDPISGHTALYWYRQSLGQGLEFLIYFQGNSAPDKSGLPSDRFSAERTGGSVSTLTIQRTQQEDSAVYLCASSTGGTSRTDTQYFGPGTRLTVL.

A word on this clone: At one of its ends the junction is not consistent with the germline gene, which may arise from a read error. The chain couples TRBV7-7 to TRBJ2-3; 9 positions match TRBD2. Germline V lookup: CDR1 SSHAT, CDR2 FNYEAQ (reference sequence). The CDR3 covers 15 residues. CDR3 nucleotide sequence: TGTGCTAGCAGCCCCGCGGGGGGGCCGACAGATACGCAGTATTTT. Amino acids: CASSPAGGPTDTQYF.

The chain links TRBV14 to TRBJ2-7; D unclear. Trimming removed 5 bases from V and 6 bases from J, with 14 bases in between. CDR3 length: 13 amino acids. Germline assignment: CDR1 SGHDN and CDR2 FVKESK. The CDR3 is CASSSIPASEQYF. The CDR3 DNA follows: TGTGCCAGCAGCTCCATCCCCGCTTCCGAGCAGTACTTC.

The genes are TRBV9 and TRBJ2-5; D may be TRBD2 (6 bases). The V and J ends lost 2 bases and 0 bases respectively, with 14 bases between them. In germline, CDR1 is SGDLS, CDR2 YYNGEE. The CDR3 consists of 16 residues. The CDR3 protein is CASSVNSRGYQETQYF. In nucleotides, the CDR3 is TGTGCCAGCAGCGTGAACAGCCGGGGGTACCAAGAGACCCAGTACTTC.

As regards this clone: One junction end disagrees with the germline gene, perhaps due to a read error. J is TRBJ2-3 and V is TRBV7-7, with unresolved D. Looked up from germline, CDR1 is SSHAT and CDR2 is FNYEAQ (reference sequence). The CDR3 has 13 amino acids. CDR3 nucleotides: TGTGCTAGCAGCCCTCAGGGCACAGATACGCAGTATTTT. It specifies CASSPQGTDTQYF. The full variable domain, rest sourced from reference TRBV7-7 and TRBJ2-3, is GAGVSQSPRYKVTKRGQDVTLRCDPISSHATLYWYQQALGQGPEFLTYFNYEAQPDKSGLPSDRFSAERPEGSISTLTIQRTEQRDSAMYRCASSPQGTDTQYFGPGTRLTVL.

The chain is built from TRBV4-1 and TRBJ2-1, with D tentatively TRBD1 or TRBD2 (5 bases each). CDR3 length equals 16 residues. The germline CDR1 and CDR2 sequences are MGHRA and YSYEKL. V lost 4 bases, J lost 0 bases, and 13 bases lay in between. The CDR3 nucleotides are TGCGCCAGCAGCCCGACCGGGACCCCCTCCTACAATGAGCAGTTCTTC. This translates into CASSPTGTPSYNEQFF.

The rearrangement joins TRBV11-3 to TRBJ2-3; TRBD2 aligns across 8 bases. Germline CDR1 and CDR2: SGHNT and YENEEA. The CDR3 runs 17 residues. Trimming cost V 1 base and J 5 bases; bases outside gene matches: 11. The CDR3 loop reads CASSLVGAAGEGDTQYF. CDR3 bases: TGTGCCAGCAGCTTAGTGGGGGCAGCGGGAGAAGGAGATACGCAGTATTTT. Looking up the rest from reference TRBV11-3 and TRBJ2-3 gives the full variable domain: EAGVVQSPRYKIIEKKQPVAFWCNPISGHNTLYWYLQNLGQGPELLIRYENEEAVDDSQLPKDRFSAERLKGVDSTLKIQPAELGDSAVYLCASSLVGAAGEGDTQYFGPGTRLTVL.

The rearrangement links TRBV4-3 to TRBJ2-5; D remains ambiguous. The V and J ends lost 0 bases and 2 bases respectively, with 7 bases between them. CDR3 length: 14 residues. Per germline, CDR1 LGHNA and CDR2 YSLEER. The CDR3 sequence: CASSQDWEQETQYF. DNA of the CDR3: TGCGCCAGCAGCCAAGATTGGGAACAAGAGACCCAGTACTTC.